The 28 T cell receptor beta chains presented below share a single source sample, sequenced in a study of blood T cell repertoires in COVID-19. The protocol was immunoSEQ multiplex PCR, while the TCRdb copy is restricted to in-frame clones and leaves out a portion. The sample consists of under 250,000 clones, over 75% of them appearing once. The sample comprised peripheral blood. The receptors shown here come from a man aged 45 to 65 with COVID-19, enrolled during active disease.

The chain has TRBV5-1 and TRBJ2-3; the D gene is possibly TRBD2 (5 bases). The V and J ends lost 4 bases and 4 bases respectively, with 7 bases between them. The CDR3 runs 12 residues. Germline V CDR1 and CDR2: SGHRS, YFSETQ. The CDR3: CASSPEADTQYF. The CDR3 nucleotides read TGCGCCAGCAGCCCGGAGGCAGATACGCAGTATTTT.

This clone was found many times. The chain has TRBV4-2 and TRBJ2-1; D is perhaps TRBD2 (6 bases). Germline V gene lookup returns CDR1 LGHNA and CDR2 YNFKEQ. The CDR3 is 15 residues long. The ends were cut back, 4 bases at V and 2 bases at J, with 12 bases in the middle. The CDR3 loop reads CASSPGLAAYNEQFF. The CDR3 DNA reads TGTGCCAGCAGCCCGGGATTAGCGGCCTACAATGAGCAGTTCTTC.

The chain carries TRBV5-4 and TRBJ2-7; the D gene is possibly TRBD1 (6 bases). Germline CDR1 reads SGHNT; CDR2 reads YYREEE (reference sequence). Trimming shortened V by 0 bases and J by 4 bases, and 8 bases separated the two germline ends. This CDR3 is 13 amino acids long. Here the CDR3 DNA reads TGTGCCAGCAGCTTGGAAGGGGGATACGAGCAGTACTTC. Translation: CASSLEGGYEQYF.

The chain joins TRBV28 to TRBJ2-5; D might be TRBD2 (6 bases). The length of the CDR3 is 14 residues. Germline V gene lookup returns CDR1 MDHEN and CDR2 SYDVKM. Between the trimmed V and J ends, which lost 1 base and 2 bases, there was a span of 8 bases. The CDR3 region is CASSLLGGQETQYF. The CDR3 DNA is TGTGCCAGCAGTTTATTGGGGGGACAAGAGACCCAGTACTTC.

The chain recombines TRBV29-1 with TRBJ2-1; TRBD2 aligns across 9 bases. The germline CDR1 and CDR2 sequences are SQVTM and ANQGSEA. With 8 bases clipped from V and 1 base from J, the junction kept 9 bases outside the gene matches. The CDR3 has 15 residues. The CDR3 loop is CSTPGLAGSYNEQFF. Here the CDR3 DNA reads TGCAGCACCCCGGGACTAGCCGGTTCCTACAATGAGCAGTTCTTC.

This chain uses TRBV30 with TRBJ2-7, with TRBD2 matching 9 bases. The V gene end was trimmed by 1 base and the J gene end by 10 bases; junction bases not matched to a gene: 5. This CDR3 is built from 12 residues. Germline loops: CDR1 GTSNPN, CDR2 SVGIG (reference sequence). CDR3 residues: CAWSGSGRIQYF. The CDR3 bases are TGTGCCTGGAGTGGGAGCGGGAGGATACAGTACTTC.

This chain connects TRBV29-1 to TRBJ2-3; TRBD2 aligns across 9 bases. CDR3 size: 15 residues. Per germline, CDR1 SQVTM and CDR2 ANQGSEA. With 5 bases clipped from V and 2 bases from J, the junction kept 8 bases outside the gene matches. The CDR3 nucleotides are TGCAGCGTTAAACTTCTAGCGGGGACCACAGATACGCAGTATTTT. Its protein is CSVKLLAGTTDTQYF.

CDR3 in DNA: TGTGCCAGCAGCCCTCAAGGACAGGGGGTTGAAAAACTGTTTTTT. Translating gives CASSPQGQGVEKLFF. The rearrangement joins TRBV4-2 to TRBJ1-4; 10 bases agree with TRBD1. The CDR3 totals 15 residues. J was trimmed by 7 bases and V by 4 bases; bases with no gene match: 6. CDR1 LGHNA and CDR2 YNFKEQ come from the germline V gene.

The chain couples TRBV2 to TRBJ1-6; perhaps TRBD1 as D (5 bases). Germline values: CDR1 SNHLY, CDR2 FYNNEI. With 3 bases removed from V and 14 bases from J, the gap between germline ends came to 8 bases. CDR3 length equals 11 residues. This CDR3 reads CASSEGGALHF. The CDR3 DNA follows: TGTGCCAGCAGTGAGGGGGGGGCCCTCCACTTT.

CDR3 in amino acids: CAISALAGIYNEQFF. DNA of the CDR3: TGTGCCATCAGTGCGCTAGCGGGGATCTACAATGAGCAGTTCTTC. This chain uses TRBV10-3 with TRBJ2-1, with 9 bases identical to TRBD2. The germline V gene encodes CDR1 ENHRY and CDR2 SYGVKD. The CDR3 is 15 amino acids. Losses at the gene ends were 4 bases for V and 3 bases for J; bases not matched to a gene: 4.

V is TRBV5-4 and J is TRBJ1-6, with 12 positions matching TRBD1. Germline loops: CDR1 SGHNT, CDR2 YYREEE (reference sequence). CDR3 size: 16 residues. The V and J ends lost 4 bases and 7 bases, in that order; junction bases with no gene match: 6. CDR3 sequence reads: CASSGGQGALNSPLHF. In DNA, the CDR3 is TGTGCCAGCAGCGGGGGACAGGGGGCATTAAATTCACCCCTCCACTTT.

The rearrangement uses TRBV25-1 and TRBJ2-5; 10 bases fit TRBD2. This CDR3 comprises 16 residues. Germline trimming cut 1 base from V and 5 bases from J; bases unmatched to any gene: 7. Per the germline V gene, CDR1 is MGHDK and CDR2 is SYGVNS. For the CDR3, the DNA is TGTGCCAGCAGTGAATGGGGTAGCGGGGGGCGTGAGACCCAGTACTTC. It codes for CASSEWGSGGRETQYF.

The chain has TRBV6-5 and TRBJ1-5; D call uncertain. There are 15 residues in the CDR3. V shed 4 bases and J shed 2 bases, with 12 bases lying between them. The germline CDR1 and CDR2 sequences are MNHEY and SVGAGI. The CDR3 here is CASSSWARGNQPQHF. The CDR3 DNA is TGTGCCAGCAGTTCCTGGGCCAGAGGCAATCAGCCCCAGCATTTT.

The J gene is TRBJ1-1, the V gene TRBV14; weak D call: TRBD1 (5 bases). The CDR3 runs 16 residues. Trimming shortened V by 4 bases and J by 4 bases, and 19 bases separated the two germline ends. The germline gives CDR1 SGHDN, CDR2 FVKESK. The chain's CDR3 is CASSLSTDPLGTEAFF. The CDR3 DNA sequence: TGTGCCAGCAGCCTCTCGACAGACCCTCTGGGCACTGAAGCTTTCTTT.

This clone has more than one count but fewer than ten. This chain uses TRBV18 with TRBJ2-1, with a weak D call TRBD2 (6 bases). The germline V gene has CDR1 KGHSH and CDR2 LQKENI. CDR3 size: 13 residues. V was shortened by 8 bases and J by 8 bases, with 16 bases between the two germline ends. DNA for the CDR3: TGTGCCAGCGGAGGGGCCTTAGGGGATGAGCAGTTCTTC. Its translation: CASGGALGDEQFF.

This clone appeared a single time. The V call is TRBV15, the J call TRBJ2-7; D is uncertain. CDR3 length: 15 residues. CDR1 and CDR2 (germline): LNHNV, YYDKDF (reference sequence). Deletions cut 0 bases from V and 0 bases from J, with 9 bases between. DNA for the CDR3: TGTGCCACCAGCAGAGATCTAGGAAGCTCCTACGAGCAGTACTTC. Protein sequence: CATSRDLGSSYEQYF.

Only a few counts were recorded for this clone. The chain has TRBV5-1 and TRBJ1-1; D might be TRBD1 (5 bases). CDR3 length equals 13 residues. The V gene's germline CDR1 is SGHRS and CDR2 YFSETQ. V was cut by 6 bases and J by 1 base, with 10 bases left in between. The CDR3 bases are TGCGCCAGCAAGGTCCAGGGGAACACTGAAGCTTTCTTT. This gives the protein CASKVQGNTEAFF.

The chain carries TRBV7-3 and TRBJ1-1, with D possibly being TRBD1 (6 bases). This CDR3 spans 14 amino acids. The germline V gene has CDR1 SGHTA and CDR2 FQGTGA. V was trimmed by 5 bases and J by 3 bases, leaving 13 bases between them. For the CDR3, the DNA is TGTGCCAGCAGCCCTCAAGGGGGGGACACTGAAGCTTTCTTT. As protein: CASSPQGGDTEAFF.

This clone has a handful of counts. The gene calls are TRBV7-2 and TRBJ1-6; no definite D call. Looked up from germline, CDR1 is SGHTA and CDR2 is FQGNSA. Deletions cut 6 bases from V and 4 bases from J, with 16 bases between. The length of the CDR3 is 16 residues. The CDR3 bases are TGTGCCAGCAGTCAAGCGACGGTATCGTATAATTCACCCCTCCACTTT. Protein sequence: CASSQATVSYNSPLHF. Filled out from reference TRBV7-2 and TRBJ1-6, the complete variable domain reads GAGVSQSPSNKVTEKGKDVELRCDPISGHTALYWYRQSLGQGLEFLIYFQGNSAPDKSGLPSDRFSAERTGGSVSTLTIQRTQQEDSAVYLCASSQATVSYNSPLHFGNGTRLTVT.

The chain has TRBV5-1 and TRBJ2-1; 12 bases agree with TRBD1. Per the germline V gene, CDR1 is SGHRS and CDR2 is YFSETQ. V was pared by 4 bases and J by 8 bases, with 7 bases of the junction left unmatched. The CDR3 consists of 15 residues. For the CDR3, the DNA is TGCGCCAGCAGCGTAGGGACAGGGGGCATTGATGAGCAGTTCTTC. Its protein product is CASSVGTGGIDEQFF.

The V call is TRBV2, the J call TRBJ1-1; D ambiguous. The V end lost 2 bases, the J end lost 8 bases, and 12 bases lay between the germline ends. The germline CDR1 and CDR2 sequences are SNHLY and FYNNEI. CDR3 length: 13 residues. Here the CDR3 DNA reads TGTGCCAGCAGTGAACTTCTGACAACCGAAGCTTTCTTT. It specifies CASSELLTTEAFF.

This clone showed up just once. V usage is TRBV7-9 and J usage is TRBJ2-3; D is unresolved. Germline CDR1 and CDR2: SEHNR and FQNEAQ (reference sequence). The CDR3 runs 13 residues. Trimming removed 5 bases from V and 6 bases from J, with 12 bases in between. The CDR3 loop reads CASSPAVSDTQYF. The CDR3 region has the DNA TGTGCCAGCAGCCCCGCAGTGTCGGATACGCAGTATTTT.

The rearrangement uses TRBV5-6 and TRBJ2-7; 9 positions agree with TRBD2. J was trimmed by 5 bases and V by 0 bases; bases with no gene match: 6. This CDR3 region has 15 residues. CDR1 and CDR2 (germline): SGHDT, YYEEEE. The CDR3 is CASSLAGSGSNEQYF. CDR3 in DNA: TGTGCCAGCAGCTTGGCCGGTAGCGGGAGTAACGAGCAGTACTTC.

The gene calls are TRBV7-9 and TRBJ2-7; a possible D gene is TRBD1 (6 bases). The V and J ends lost 1 base and 1 base respectively, with 11 bases between them. CDR3 length equals 15 residues. The germline gives CDR1 SEHNR, CDR2 FQNEAQ (reference sequence). The CDR3: CASSLVGDKSYEQYF. CDR3 in DNA: TGTGCCAGCAGCTTAGTAGGGGACAAATCCTACGAGCAGTACTTC.

This sequence joins TRBV7-3 and TRBJ2-1; tentatively, D is TRBD2 (6 bases). Germline V gives CDR1 SGHTA, CDR2 FQGTGA. The CDR3 consists of 14 residues. Trimming cost V 5 bases and J 8 bases, with 16 bases left between them. The CDR3 sequence: CASSPGLQGDEQFF. The CDR3 nucleotides are TGTGCCAGCAGCCCGGGACTGCAAGGGGATGAGCAGTTCTTC.

This clone is a singleton in its sample. The genes are TRBV10-3 and TRBJ1-6; TRBD1 matches at 8 bases. The CDR3 extends over 16 amino acids. Per the germline V gene, CDR1 is ENHRY and CDR2 is SYGVKD. J was trimmed by 7 bases and V by 4 bases; bases with no gene match: 9. The CDR3, as DNA: TGTGCCATCAGTGCACGGGGTGGACAGGGAAATTCACCCCTCCACTTT. It yields the protein CAISARGGQGNSPLHF.

The chain combines TRBV24-1 with TRBJ1-5, with 8 nucleotides matching TRBD1. With 3 bases clipped from V and 1 base from J, the junction kept 1 base outside the gene matches. The germline CDR1 and CDR2 sequences are KGHDR and SFDVKD. The CDR3 loop spans 15 amino acids. The CDR3 reads CATSDGTGSNQPQHF. CDR3 nucleotide sequence: TGTGCCACCAGTGATGGGACAGGAAGCAATCAGCCCCAGCATTTT.

The chain recombines TRBV29-1 with TRBJ1-2, with TRBD1 matching 10 bases. Trimming at V came to 6 bases and at J to 10 bases, leaving 8 bases not matched to a gene. Germline CDR1 is SQVTM and CDR2 is ANQGSEA. This CDR3 region has 12 residues. Here the CDR3 reads CSVETGGGFYTF. CDR3 sequence (DNA): TGCAGCGTGGAGACAGGGGGCGGATTCTACACCTTC. Full variable domain (outside the CDR3, taken from reference TRBV29-1 and TRBJ1-2): SAVISQKPSRDICQRGTSLTIQCQVDSQVTMMFWYRQQPGQSLTLIATANQGSEATYESGFVIDKFPISRPNLTFSTLTVSNMSPEDSSIYLCSVETGGGFYTFGSGTRLTVV.